Listed below are T cell receptor beta chains from one sample, sequenced in a study of memory CD4+ T cells and cytomegalovirus serostatus. Clones were read by immunoSEQ multiplex PCR, and TCRdb kept only the in-frame ones, dropping some. The sample shows about 56,000 clones, roughly 82% of them seen only once. Sequencing was done on a sample of memory CD4+ T cells from blood. The receptors originated from an adult in good health and CMV-seronegative. The CDR3 runs from the conserved cysteine through the conserved F or W. D genes are given only for firm matches. The size entry is marked missing in some rows and otherwise reads once, few, many or a size class.

v_gene	abundance	d_gene	j_gene	CDR3nt	CDR3aa
TRBV9	NA	TRBD2	TRBJ2-1	TGTGCCAGCAGCGCGTTGACTAGCGGCATCTACAATGAGCAGTTCTTC	CASSALTSGIYNEQFF
TRBV19	NA	NA	TRBJ2-7	TGTGCCAGTAGTATAGTAGGGGCAGGGGAATACGAGCAGTACTTC	CASSIVGAGEYEQYF
TRBV5-4	NA	NA	TRBJ1-2	TGTGCCAGCAGCAACCTGGCCAGGTTAAACTATGGCTACACCTTC	CASSNLARLNYGYTF
TRBV5-4	NA	NA	TRBJ1-2	TGTGCCAGCAGTGGGCTGACAGTTCCAGAATATGGCTACACCTTC	CASSGLTVPEYGYTF
TRBV7-9	NA	TRBD1	TRBJ2-7	TGTGCCAGCAGCGGAACAGGGGGCGTCTACGCGTACGAGCAGTACTTC	CASSGTGGVYAYEQYF
TRBV4-3	NA	NA	TRBJ1-2	TGCGCCAGCAGCCAAGATCACGGACAGACCCATGGCTACACCTTC	CASSQDHGQTHGYTF
TRBV19	NA	NA	TRBJ1-1	TGTGCCAGTATGGGGACTGAAGGGAACACTGAAGCTTTCTTT	CASMGTEGNTEAFF
TRBV30	NA	TRBD2	TRBJ2-7	TGTGCCTGGTCGATTAGCGGGTGGGCATGGGAGCAGTACTTC	CAWSISGWAWEQYF
TRBV5-5	NA	TRBD1	TRBJ2-7	TGTGCCAGCAGCCCTCCGGGACAGGGAGTTCCCTACGAGCAGTACTTC	CASSPPGQGVPYEQYF
TRBV7-9	NA	TRBD1	TRBJ1-2	TGTGCCAGCCTTACTACTCTGACAGGGGGAAATGGCTACACCTTC	CASLTTLTGGNGYTF
TRBV2	NA	NA	TRBJ1-5	TGTGCCAGCAGAAGCGGAGGCCATAGCAATCAGCCCCAGCATTTT	CASRSGGHSNQPQHF
TRBV7-2	NA	TRBD2	TRBJ2-3	TGTGCCAGCAGCCCAGGGACTAGCGGGGGGGCCCGCACAGATACGCAGTATTTT	CASSPGTSGGARTDTQYF
TRBV5-1	NA	NA	TRBJ2-7	TGCGCCAGCAGCTTCGGACAGTCCTACGAGCAGTACTTC	CASSFGQSYEQYF
TRBV6-5	NA	TRBD1	TRBJ1-2	TGTGCCAGCAGTTGGAGGACAGGGAAGGGGTATGGCTACACCTTC	CASSWRTGKGYGYTF
TRBV6-5	NA	NA	TRBJ1-3	NA	CASSSSSGTLGNTIYF
TRBV6-5	few	TRBD2	TRBJ2-7	TGTGCCAGCACCCAAAGGCGGGGGGCGTACGAGCAGTACTTC	CASTQRRGAYEQYF
TRBV7-3	NA	NA	TRBJ1-6	TGTGCCAGCAGCTCCGACGGATCTCTGTCTTCACCCCTCCACTTT	CASSSDGSLSSPLHF
TRBV5-1	once	TRBD1	TRBJ2-7	TGCGCCAGCAGTGCCGGGACAGGCCTTACCTACGAGCAGTACTTC	CASSAGTGLTYEQYF
TRBV27	NA	NA	TRBJ2-6	TGTGCCAGCACTTTTACACCGCCTGGGGCCAACGTCCTGACTTTC	CASTFTPPGANVLTF
TRBV6-5	NA	NA	TRBJ1-2	TGTGCCAGCAGTTACTCGAATGTGGGGCGAGATTATGGCTACACCTTC	CASSYSNVGRDYGYTF
TRBV11-2	NA	NA	TRBJ2-3	TGTGCCAGCAGCTCCCTATCGCCGGGGGGCACAGATACGCAGTATTTT	CASSSLSPGGTDTQYF
TRBV27	NA	NA	TRBJ2-7	TGTGCCAGCAGCCTAAATATAGGTTTTAACGAGCAGTACTTC	CASSLNIGFNEQYF
TRBV11-3	NA	TRBD2	TRBJ2-1	TGTGCCAGCAGCTTAGGTGGTAGCGGGGGTTACAATGAGCAGTTCTTC	CASSLGGSGGYNEQFF
TRBV2	NA	TRBD1	TRBJ1-1	TGTGCCAGCAGTTTAAGACAGGGGGCCCGCACTGAAGCTTTCTTT	CASSLRQGARTEAFF
TRBV5-6	NA	TRBD2	TRBJ2-1	TGTGCCAGCAGCTTGGTTAGGACTAGCGGGGGTAAGAATGAGCAGTTCTTC	CASSLVRTSGGKNEQFF
TRBV27	NA	TRBD2	TRBJ2-1	TGTGCCAGCAGGCGGGGACTAGCGGGGGACAATGAGCAGTTCTTC	CASRRGLAGDNEQFF
TRBV5-6	NA	TRBD1	TRBJ1-2	TGTGCCAGCAGTGGGGACAGGGCGAACTATGGCTACACCTTC	CASSGDRANYGYTF
TRBV9	NA	NA	TRBJ1-1	TGTGCCAGCAGCGTAGATTGGAACACTGAAGCTTTCTTT	CASSVDWNTEAFF
TRBV27	once	NA	TRBJ2-3	TGTGCCAGCAGAATGGAGGGGTGGGGCACAGATACGCAGTATTTT	CASRMEGWGTDTQYF
TRBV27	NA	TRBD1	TRBJ2-1	TGTGCCAGCAGTAGGACAGGGGCATATCCGTTCTTC	CASSRTGAYPFF
TRBV6-1	NA	NA	TRBJ1-2	TGTGCCAGCAGTGAAGTCATTCGGGTTGGCTACACCTTC	CASSEVIRVGYTF
TRBV2	few	NA	TRBJ1-6	TGTGCCAGCAGTGAGAACGGGAACTATAATTCACCCCTCCACTTT	CASSENGNYNSPLHF
TRBV7-3	NA	TRBD1	TRBJ1-5	TGTGCCAGCTGCTCATTTTCGGGACAGGGGATACAGCCCCAGCATTTT	CASCSFSGQGIQPQHF
TRBV28	NA	TRBD1	TRBJ2-7	TGTGCCAGCACCCCCCCGGGACAGGGGGCCTACGAGCAGTACTTC	CASTPPGQGAYEQYF
TRBV6-1	NA	TRBD1	TRBJ1-4	TGTGCCAGCAGTGATTGGGGACAGCTCAATGAAAAACTGTTTTTT	CASSDWGQLNEKLFF
TRBV28	few	TRBD1	TRBJ1-1	TGTGCCAGCAGTTTATTGTCCAGGACAGGGAGGGTTGAGGCTTTCTTT	CASSLLSRTGRVEAFF
TRBV18	NA	NA	TRBJ1-4	TGTGCCAGCTCACCACCTGCAGGGCGGGAAAAACTGTTTTTT	CASSPPAGREKLFF
TRBV5-4	NA	NA	TRBJ1-1	TGTGCCAGCAGCTCTTGGACACCCGGCACTGAAGCTTTCTTT	CASSSWTPGTEAFF
TRBV7-2	NA	TRBD1	TRBJ2-2	TGTGCCAGCAGCGCCCGACAGGGTACCGGGGAGCTGTTTTTT	CASSARQGTGELFF
TRBV7-2	NA	TRBD1	TRBJ2-7	TGTGCCAGCAGCCTATCGGGACAGGGACCCTACGAGCAGTACTTC	CASSLSGQGPYEQYF
TRBV28	NA	NA	TRBJ2-1	TGTGCCAGCGGGGGAAAACGCTATGAGCAGTTCTTC	CASGGKRYEQFF
TRBV28	NA	TRBD1	TRBJ1-4	TGTGCCAGCAGCACTAACAGGGGCACGGATGAAAAACTGTTTTTT	CASSTNRGTDEKLFF
TRBV10-3	NA	NA	TRBJ2-2	TGTGCCATCACCCCAGGACAGTACGGGGAGCTGTTTTTT	CAITPGQYGELFF